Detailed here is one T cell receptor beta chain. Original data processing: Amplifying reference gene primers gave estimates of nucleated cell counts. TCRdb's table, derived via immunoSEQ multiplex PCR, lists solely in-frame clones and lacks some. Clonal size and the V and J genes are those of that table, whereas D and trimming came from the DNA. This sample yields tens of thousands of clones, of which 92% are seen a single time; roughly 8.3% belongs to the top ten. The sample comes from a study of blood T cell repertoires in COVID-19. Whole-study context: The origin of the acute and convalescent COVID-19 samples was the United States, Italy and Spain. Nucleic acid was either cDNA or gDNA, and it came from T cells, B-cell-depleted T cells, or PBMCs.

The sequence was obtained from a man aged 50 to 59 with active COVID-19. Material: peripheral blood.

CDR3 loop: CASTTTREFYEQYF. CDR3 in DNA: TGTGCCAGCACCACAACGAGGGAATTCTACGAGCAGTACTTC. V is TRBV28 and J is TRBJ2-7; weak D call: TRBD2 (5 bases). The CDR3 spans 14 residues. Germline V CDR1 and CDR2: MDHEN, SYDVKM. The V gene lost 7 bases and the J gene lost 3 bases, with 16 bases spanning the gap. The full variable domain, rest sourced from reference TRBV28 and TRBJ2-7, is DVKVTQSSRYLVKRTGEKVFLECVQDMDHENMFWYRQDPGLGLRLIYFSYDVKMKEKGDIPEGYSVSREKKERFSLILESASTNQTSMYLCASTTTREFYEQYFGPGTRLTVT.